The T cell receptor beta chain under discussion was sequenced for a study of cytomegalovirus exposure and HLA in healthy donors. Some clones are missing from TCRdb's copy, which holds only in-frame ones; the method was immunoSEQ multiplex PCR. The repertoire holds more than 250,000 clones, with roughly 90% as singletons. The V gene's germline CDR1 is GTSNPN and CDR2 SVGIG (reference sequence). The junction had 6 bases not matched to a gene; V was cut back by 3 bases and J by 5 bases. The CDR3 extends over 13 amino acids. The sequenced sample consisted of PBMCs. The V and J genes are TRBV30 and TRBJ1-2; 7 bases match TRBD1. This receptor was identified in a woman between 25 and 40 years old in good health and CMV-seropositive. The CDR3 DNA reads as TGTGCCTGGAGAGGGGGCAGGGGGTATGGCTACACCTTC. It codes for CAWRGGRGYGYTF.